The 14 T cell receptor beta chains below were found in one sample sequenced in a study of T cells in Graves' hyperthyroidism and ophthalmopathy. Template material for amplifying TCR beta CDR3 regions consisted of RNA transcripts. HTBI primers were the set used in a first-round RT-PCR of the TCR CDR3. TCRdb processed the multiplex PCR reads anew with MiXCR; each CDR3 protein has one entry. The repertoire holds 250,000 to 350,000 distinct CDR3 sequences, with roughly 17% as singletons. Source material: blood. The receptors come from a man younger than 45 with Graves' hyperthyroidism.

The gene calls are TRBV27 and TRBJ2-3, with 13 bases identical to TRBD2. This CDR3 region has 16 residues. Trimming removed 5 bases from V and 2 bases from J; junction bases left unmatched: 4. The germline V gene encodes CDR1 MNHEY and CDR2 SMNVEV (reference sequence). The CDR3 loop is CASSSGTSGDTDTQYF. In nucleotides, the CDR3 is TGTGCCAGCAGTAGCGGGACTAGCGGGGACACAGATACGCAGTATTTT.

This clonotype was counted at least ten times. The chain employs TRBV7-3 and TRBJ1-1; no reliable D call. Germline-derived CDR1 and CDR2 are SGHTA and FQGTGA. V was trimmed by 3 bases and J by 0 bases, leaving 11 bases between them. The CDR3 length is 15 residues. For the CDR3, the DNA is TGTGCCAGCAGCTTGAAGGGAGGCATGAACACTGAAGCTTTCTTT. It yields the protein CASSLKGGMNTEAFF.

This clonotype was found a few times. This chain links TRBV5-5 with TRBJ1-1; TRBD1 aligns across 8 bases. Germline CDR1 is SGHKS and CDR2 is YYEKEE (reference sequence). The CDR3 loop spans 15 amino acids. The ends lost 3 bases at V and 3 bases at J; junction bases unmatched: 7. CDR3: CASSSGQGEDTEAFF. CDR3 in DNA: TGTGCCAGCAGCTCCGGACAGGGTGAGGACACTGAAGCTTTCTTT. The whole variable domain, remainder taken from reference TRBV5-5 and TRBJ1-1, is DAGVTQSPTHLIKTRGQQVTLRCSPISGHKSVSWYQQVLGQGPQFIFQYYEKEERGRGNFPDRFSARQFPNYSSELNVNALLLGDSALYLCASSSGQGEDTEAFFGQGTRLTVV.

There are many counts of this clonotype. The gene calls are TRBV5-8 and TRBJ2-3; 8 bases line up with TRBD2. Germline V gives CDR1 SGHTS, CDR2 YDEGEE. There are 16 residues in the CDR3. Trimming took 6 bases from V and 4 from J; bases not matched to a gene: 13. The CDR3, as DNA: TGTGCCAGCATTGAGGGCGGGAGGCCCCCCCCAGATACGCAGTATTTT. Protein sequence: CASIEGGRPPPDTQYF.

This clonotype has a count of ten or more. This chain uses TRBV7-9 with TRBJ1-1; 8 positions agree with TRBD1. The V gene end was trimmed by 3 bases and the J gene end by 5 bases; junction bases not matched to a gene: 2. CDR1 and CDR2 (germline): SEHNR, FQNEAQ (reference sequence). This CDR3 comprises 13 residues. The CDR3 region has the DNA TGTGCCAGCAGCTTTGACAGGGGTACTGAAGCTTTCTTT. Its protein product is CASSFDRGTEAFF.

There are many counts of this clonotype. This chain connects TRBV7-3 to TRBJ2-1, with a weak D call TRBD2 (6 bases). The ends were cut back, 5 bases at V and 1 base at J, with 15 bases in the middle. Germline-derived CDR1 and CDR2 are SGHTA and FQGTGA. This CDR3 is built from 16 residues. As DNA, the CDR3 is TGTGCCAGCAGCGAACAAGCGGGTCCTTCCTACAATGAGCAGTTCTTC. This gives the protein CASSEQAGPSYNEQFF. Using reference TRBV7-3 and TRBJ2-1 for the parts outside the CDR3, the full variable domain is GAGVSQTPSNKVTEKGKYVELRCDPISGHTALYWYRQSLGQGPEFLIYFQGTGAADDSGLPNDRFFAVRPEGSVSTLKIQRTERGDSAVYLCASSEQAGPSYNEQFFGPGTRLTVL.

This clonotype has at least ten counts. The chain uses TRBV29-1 and TRBJ2-5; 10 bases match TRBD2. Per the germline V gene, CDR1 is SQVTM and CDR2 is ANQGSEA. After removal of 4 bases from V and 3 bases from J, the junction contained 5 bases not matched to a gene. The CDR3 sequence is 14 residues long. The CDR3 DNA follows: TGCAGCGTTGGGATAACTAGCGGGAAAGAGACCCAGTACTTC. Its translation: CSVGITSGKETQYF.

This sequence joins TRBV19 and TRBJ1-1; D not certain. V lost 5 bases and J 6 bases, leaving 10 bases between the germline ends. Germline CDR1 is LNHDA and CDR2 is SQIVND (reference sequence). This CDR3 contains 12 residues. CDR3 sequence (DNA): TGTGCCAGTAGTTCGCACGGCGCTGAAGCTTTCTTT. As protein: CASSSHGAEAFF.

At least ten counts were recorded for this clonotype. The V call is TRBV7-9, the J call TRBJ2-7; 9 nucleotides agree with TRBD1. The CDR3 covers 14 residues. J gave up 5 bases and V 5 bases, and 7 bases lay outside the gene matches. Germline CDR1 and CDR2: SEHNR and FQNEAQ (reference sequence). CDR3 loop: CASSQGTGFDEQYF. The DNA of the CDR3 is TGTGCCAGCAGCCAAGGGACAGGGTTCGACGAGCAGTACTTC.

This clonotype appeared a few times. CDR3 amino acids: CATSRVSGNEQFF. In DNA form, the CDR3 reads TGTGCCACCAGCAGAGTTAGCGGTAATGAGCAGTTCTTC. The rearrangement links TRBV15 to TRBJ2-1; maybe TRBD2 (6 bases). V dropped 1 base and J dropped 7 bases, with 8 bases sitting between them. Germline CDR1 LNHNV, CDR2 YYDKDF (reference sequence). The CDR3 consists of 13 residues.

This chain uses TRBV7-9 with TRBJ2-1; 9 positions agree with TRBD1. The CDR3 spans 19 residues. Germline V gene lookup returns CDR1 SEHNR and CDR2 FQNEAQ (reference sequence). V lost 4 bases, J lost 0 bases, and 13 bases stayed unmatched. The CDR3 coding sequence is TGTGCCAGCAGCTCAATAATGGGACAGGGTACAAGCTCCTACAATGAGCAGTTCTTC. Its protein product is CASSSIMGQGTSSYNEQFF. The whole variable domain, filled in from reference TRBV7-9 and TRBJ2-1, reads DTGVSQNPRHKITKRGQNVTFRCDPISEHNRLYWYRQTLGQGPEFLTYFQNEAQLEKSRLLSDRFSAERPKGSFSTLEIQRTEQGDSAMYLCASSSIMGQGTSSYNEQFFGPGTRLTVL.

This clonotype was observed at least ten times. V and J are TRBV30 and TRBJ1-1; D unclear. CDR1 and CDR2 (germline): GTSNPN, SVGIG (reference sequence). Deletions cut 2 bases from V and 4 bases from J, with 11 bases between. The CDR3 loop spans 13 amino acids. The CDR3 here is CAWSWGLGTEAFF. The CDR3 nucleotides read TGTGCCTGGAGTTGGGGATTAGGCACTGAAGCTTTCTTT.

The table lists this clonotype with many counts. The chain couples TRBV20-1 to TRBJ2-1, with 11 bases identical to TRBD2. CDR1 and CDR2 from the germline V gene are DFQATT and SNEGSKA (reference sequence). The CDR3 is 16 residues long. V trimming: 0 bases; J trimming: 7 bases; junction bases outside the gene matches: 8. DNA for the CDR3: TGCAGTGCTAGAGATCGGCGACTAGCGGGAACTAATGAGCAGTTCTTC. This translates into CSARDRRLAGTNEQFF.

This clonotype was seen at least ten times. V gene TRBV5-1 combines with J gene TRBJ1-1; 8 bases are shared with TRBD1. The ends lost 0 bases at V and 4 bases at J; junction bases unmatched: 5. Germline V lookup: CDR1 SGHRS, CDR2 YFSETQ. There are 15 residues in the CDR3. The DNA of the CDR3 is TGCGCCAGCAGCTTGGAGACCGGGACAGGCACTGAAGCTTTCTTT. Its translation is CASSLETGTGTEAFF.